The source of this TCR beta chain is a study of cytomegalovirus exposure and HLA in healthy donors. General study findings and limits: Some TCR beta chains (roughly 150 of them) were listed as cytomegalovirus-associated. In most subjects, TCR beta sequences reportedly gave accurate predictions of HLA-A and HLA-B alleles. The study found most TCR sequences rare, yet found some public TCRs in many donors.

In regard to this clone: Its antigen is still unknown.

In the PCR, 60 Vbeta and 13 Jbeta primers were used. The repertoire was sequenced with immunoSEQ multiplex PCR; TCRdb's copy has only in-frame clones and lacks some. The sample has tens of thousands of clones, about 81% seen once; the top ten hold around 54%. The V gene's germline CDR1 is LNHDA and CDR2 SQIVND (reference sequence). Trimming took off 3 bases at V and 6 bases at J, with 15 bases between the two ends. The CDR3 has 15 amino acids. Material for sequencing was PBMCs. The origin of this receptor is a man aged 50 to 59 in good health and CMV-seropositive. The chain is built from TRBV19 and TRBJ2-1, with D perhaps TRBD2 (5 bases). CDR3 coding DNA: TGTGCCAGTAGTATGTGGACCCCTAGCCGCAATGAGCAGTTCTTC. This encodes CASSMWTPSRNEQFF.